The present TCR beta chain was sequenced within a study of beta chain features in type 1 diabetes (dated 2018 in TCRdb). For the study in its entirety: Mean age, gender distribution, total cell number and subset yield were not different between patients and healthy donors. A total of under 140,000,000 sorted cells were examined across all samples, and the number of cells per subset was strongly correlated with RNA yield. The study compared TCRB repertoires of sorted circulating CD4+ T cell subsets between recently diagnosed type 1 diabetes patients and matched healthy donors. Whereas all 30 or so donors provided naive and central memory subsets, regulatory and stem cell-like memory subsets were isolated from just 8 patients and roughly 8 healthy donors. The investigation overall reported the following: Shorter templates might have been favored by PCR, but patient and control samples were amplified and corrected together, so both groups would have been affected equally by any skew. At VDJ recombination sites, patients with type 1 diabetes made fewer insertions and deleted more nucleotides, a pattern implying thymic rearrangement abnormalities. A moderate but significant shortening of TCRB CDR3 length was observed in type 1 diabetes patients in all four CD4+ subsets. Sequencing cDNA rather than genomic DNA could over-represent highly expressing activated cells, although activation and CD3 levels did not differ between groups. Naive, central memory and regulatory TCRB repertoires appeared more similar among patients than among healthy donors. HLA sub-analyses involved small numbers of individuals, so any influence of HLA type on TCRB rearrangement remained unresolved.

Each donor gave one peripheral blood draw, roughly 0.11 L on average, collected into heparinised tubes. A BD FACSAria II was used to sort naive, central memory, regulatory and stem cell-like memory CD4+ T cells with a panel that included CD45RO, CCR7, CD25, CD127, CD95 and CD27. All sorted populations exceeded 95% purity. PBMCs were isolated immediately by Lymphoprep density gradient centrifugation and stained directly without culture. So that batch effects would be minimized, each experiment stained and sorted samples in pairs, pairing one healthy donor with one patient. The High Capacity cDNA Reverse Transcription Kit was used to reverse transcribe all of the isolated RNA, meaning that expressed TCRB transcripts were what got sequenced. Deep immunoSEQ sequencing was performed on naive, central memory and regulatory T cell samples, with an average of approximately 3.9 million total reads per sample. Sorted cells were lysed in RLT buffer, and RNA was extracted using DNase-treated RNeasy Micro or Mini kits according to cell number. Each cell subset was processed separately to prevent cross-contamination, with patient and healthy donor samples processed together. Using the immunoSEQ multiplex PCR, TCRB sequences were amplified from cDNA into 87-bp fragments spanning the CDR3 region. The amplicons were sequenced using the Illumina HiSeq platform. The paper's data handling went like this. PCR bias was corrected computationally using synthetic template baselines, and reads within Hamming distance 2 were collapsed, with unmergeable singletons discarded. Reads were aligned to IMGT to assign V, D and J genes, CDR3 length, and insertions or deletions at six rearrangement sites. Within each subset, clonotype counts were normalized to sorted cell number, and only after that were true diversity and Gini coefficients computed with the tcR R package. Repertoire sharing was quantified using the overlap coefficient calculated on TCRB nucleotide sequences. As a proxy for the pre-selection repertoire, out-of-frame TCRB sequences from naive cells were analyzed. TCRdb re-hosts the immuneACCESS table, in-frame sequences only. Its copies lack some clones; in the studies checked, an unresolved V gene accounts for under half of them, and the cause for the rest is not known. V and J calls and clone size are those listed in that table; D and trimming were worked out from the DNA. The sample has hundreds of thousands of clones on record, 15% to 19% of them singletons. Around 0.095% of the sample is held by the ten biggest clonotypes.

A few counts support this clone. Which antigen it targets is not known. No much larger clone exists at a distance of one base, and base qualities are not known. Trimming removed 2 bases from V and 0 bases from J, leaving 10 bases between the germline ends. As encoded in the germline V gene, CDR1 is SGDLS while CDR2 is YYNGEE. The CDR3, cysteine through phenylalanine, is 15 amino acids long. Only the CDR3 part of the read is kept: 45 bases, read in frame from the first base. The V gene is TRBV9 and the J gene is TRBJ2-3; too little of a D gene remains to name it. The sample taken for sequencing was naive CD4+ T cells from blood. The cell subset or site label of this sample denotes: true naive CD4+ T cells. This receptor was identified in a young man in good health. The DNA sequence is as follows: TGTGCCAGCAGCGTCGAACGCGGAAGCACAGATACGCAGTATTTT. Translation gives CASSVERGSTDTQYF.